This T cell receptor (beta chain) was captured by sequencing in a study of blood T cell repertoires in COVID-19. Profiling relied on immunoSEQ multiplex PCR, and the TCRdb table lists in-frame clones only, not all of them. The sample includes under 250,000 clones, around 85% of them seen just once. Trimming shortened V by 3 bases and J by 0 bases, and 11 bases separated the two germline ends. The CDR3 is made up of 15 amino acids. CDR1 SGHNT and CDR2 YENEEA come from the germline V gene. The V gene is TRBV11-3, the J gene TRBJ1-1; the D is unclear. Source material: peripheral blood. The TCR sequence derives from a woman aged 60 to 75 with active or convalescent COVID-19. Written as DNA, the CDR3 is TGTGCCAGCAGCTTGATGGGCGGGATGAACACTGAAGCTTTCTTT. Amino acid sequence: CASSLMGGMNTEAFF.